This T cell receptor (beta chain) was sequenced during a study of PD-1 blockade in classical Hodgkin lymphoma (TCRdb year 2020). About the full investigation: A peripheral blood immune signature of response to PD-1 blockade in classical Hodgkin lymphoma was defined using TCR beta sequencing and CyTOF.

Genomic DNA was isolated using the Qiagen DNeasy kit from unsorted PBMCs as well as from negatively selected CD4+ and CD8+ fractions. TCR beta CDR3 regions were amplified by immunoSEQ multiplex PCR using primers annealing to V and J segments. A synthetic immune receptor repertoire was used to minimize amplification bias, and any residual bias was removed computationally once sequencing was done. The paper's processing steps were these. Repertoire diversity was quantified as the Shannon entropy index using custom Python scripts. Unsorted, CD4+ and CD8+ repertoires were analyzed separately, except for combined analyses in which CD4+ and CD8+ sequences were merged in silico. TCRdb limited this immuneACCESS table to in-frame rearrangements with V and J called. A share of clones is missing; checked studies link under half to unresolved V genes, and the rest is unexplained. Clone size and the V and J calls come from that table; the DNA yielded D and trimming. Within this sample are roughly 68,000 clones, with about 93% of them counted one time only. Roughly 2.7% of the sample is held by the ten biggest clonotypes.

For this clone: It lacks a known antigen. No base quality information exists; no much larger clone differs at one position.

In the paper's terms, the time point label means: newly diagnosed, previously untreated cHL patient sample. As a comparison group for the relapsed/refractory trial patients, PBMCs were sequenced from patients with newly diagnosed, previously untreated classical Hodgkin lymphoma. Peripheral blood was collected in 8 mL Vacutainer Cell Preparation Tubes, from which PBMCs were isolated by centrifugation and then cryopreserved. Taken from cysteine to phenylalanine, the CDR3 has 14 residues. The kept DNA is CDR3 alone, 42 bases in frame from the first base. Cut back by 7 bases and 5 bases, the V and J ends lie 17 bases apart. Per the germline V gene, MNHEY is the CDR1 and SVGAGI is the CDR2. What the research found in general, with its limitations: The study was restricted to a single clinical trial cohort, and the causes of repertoire differences, possibly disease activity or prior therapy, were left undefined. Baseline TCR diversity was reported as lower in newly diagnosed patients than in healthy donors, and lower still in relapsed/refractory patients.

What was sequenced was peripheral blood mononuclear cells (PBMCs). The chain is made from TRBV6-5 and TRBJ1-1, and the D gene may be TRBD1, 5 bases matching. The TCR comes from a human donor with classical Hodgkin lymphoma. The DNA is TGTGCCAGCAATAAACCTGGGGCGAGAACTGAAGCTTTCTTT. Its protein is CASNKPGARTEAFF.